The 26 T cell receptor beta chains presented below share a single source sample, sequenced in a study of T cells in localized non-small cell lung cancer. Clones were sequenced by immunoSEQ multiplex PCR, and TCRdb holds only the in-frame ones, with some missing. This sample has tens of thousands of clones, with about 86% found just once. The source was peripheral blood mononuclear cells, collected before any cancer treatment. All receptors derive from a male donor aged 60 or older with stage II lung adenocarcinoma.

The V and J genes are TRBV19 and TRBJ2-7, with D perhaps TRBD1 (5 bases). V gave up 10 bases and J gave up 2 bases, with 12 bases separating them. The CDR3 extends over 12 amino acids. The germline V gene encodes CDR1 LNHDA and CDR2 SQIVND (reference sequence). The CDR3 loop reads CATRQLPYEQYF. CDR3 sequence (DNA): TGTGCCACCCGACAGCTACCCTACGAGCAGTACTTC.

Here the CDR3 reads CASSLDTGELFF. The DNA for the CDR3 is TGTGCCAGCAGCTTGGACACCGGGGAGCTGTTTTTT. The J gene is TRBJ2-2, the V gene TRBV5-4; D remains ambiguous. The length of the CDR3 is 12 residues. Trimming cost V 0 bases and J 3 bases, with 0 bases left between them. CDR1 is SGHNT, CDR2 YYREEE, per germline (reference sequence).

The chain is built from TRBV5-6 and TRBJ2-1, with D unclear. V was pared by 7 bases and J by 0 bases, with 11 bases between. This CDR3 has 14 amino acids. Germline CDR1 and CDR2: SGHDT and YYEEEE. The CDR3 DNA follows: TGTGCCAGCCAGGACCGAAGCTCCTACAATGAGCAGTTCTTC. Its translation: CASQDRSSYNEQFF.

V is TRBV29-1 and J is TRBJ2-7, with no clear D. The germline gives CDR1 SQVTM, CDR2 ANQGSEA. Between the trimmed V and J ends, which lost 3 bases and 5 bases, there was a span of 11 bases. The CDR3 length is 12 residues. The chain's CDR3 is CSVEGLANEQYF. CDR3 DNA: TGCAGCGTTGAGGGTCTGGCGAACGAGCAGTACTTC.

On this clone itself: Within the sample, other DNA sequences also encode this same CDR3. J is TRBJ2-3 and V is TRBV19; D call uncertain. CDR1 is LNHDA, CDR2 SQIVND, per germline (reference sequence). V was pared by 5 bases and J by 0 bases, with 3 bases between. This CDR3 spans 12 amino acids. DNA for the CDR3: TGTGCCAGTAGTGGGAGCACAGATACGCAGTATTTT. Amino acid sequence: CASSGSTDTQYF. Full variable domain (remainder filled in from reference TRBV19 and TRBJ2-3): DGGITQSPKYLFRKEGQNVTLSCEQNLNHDAMYWYRQDPGQGLRLIYYSQIVNDFQKGDIAEGYSVSREKKESFPLTVTSAQKNPTAFYLCASSGSTDTQYFGPGTRLTVL.

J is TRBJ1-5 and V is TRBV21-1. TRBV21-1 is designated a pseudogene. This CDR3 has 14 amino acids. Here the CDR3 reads CANSVDQLDQPQHF. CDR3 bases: TGTGCCAACTCAGTCGACCAGTTAGATCAGCCCCAGCATTTT.

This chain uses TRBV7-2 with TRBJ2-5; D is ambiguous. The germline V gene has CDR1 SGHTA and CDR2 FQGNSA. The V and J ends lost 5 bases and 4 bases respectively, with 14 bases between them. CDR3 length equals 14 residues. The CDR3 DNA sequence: TGTGCCAGCAGCCTTCAACGGGTAGTAGAGACCCAGTACTTC. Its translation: CASSLQRVVETQYF.

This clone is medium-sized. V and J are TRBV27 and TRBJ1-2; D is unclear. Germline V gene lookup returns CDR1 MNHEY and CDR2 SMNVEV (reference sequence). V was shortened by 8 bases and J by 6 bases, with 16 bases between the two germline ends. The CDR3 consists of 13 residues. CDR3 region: CASSAPGEHGYTF. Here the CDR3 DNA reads TGTGCCAGCTCCGCCCCCGGTGAGCATGGCTACACCTTC.

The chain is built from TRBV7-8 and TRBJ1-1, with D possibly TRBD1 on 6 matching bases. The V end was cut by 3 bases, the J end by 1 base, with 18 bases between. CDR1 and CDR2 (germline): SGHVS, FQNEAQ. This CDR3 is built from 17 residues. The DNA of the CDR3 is TGTGCCAGCAGCTTTTCTACAGGGATTCCCCAGAACACTGAAGCTTTCTTT. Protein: CASSFSTGIPQNTEAFF.

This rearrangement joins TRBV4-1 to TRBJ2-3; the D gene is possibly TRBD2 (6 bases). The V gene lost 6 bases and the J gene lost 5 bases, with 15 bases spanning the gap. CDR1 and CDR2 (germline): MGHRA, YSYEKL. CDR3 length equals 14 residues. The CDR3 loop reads CASRLRGSGDTQYF. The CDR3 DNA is TGCGCCAGCAGGCTTCGGGGGTCCGGAGATACGCAGTATTTT.

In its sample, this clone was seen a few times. CDR3 bases: TGCGCCAGCAGCTTGGAGGGACAGGGGAGAAGCGAGCAGTACTTC. This translates into CASSLEGQGRSEQYF. V and J are TRBV5-1 and TRBJ2-7, with TRBD1 matching 10 bases. The trim removed 0 bases at V and 6 bases at J, leaving 6 bases unmatched. Germline V lookup: CDR1 SGHRS, CDR2 YFSETQ. This CDR3 has 15 residues.

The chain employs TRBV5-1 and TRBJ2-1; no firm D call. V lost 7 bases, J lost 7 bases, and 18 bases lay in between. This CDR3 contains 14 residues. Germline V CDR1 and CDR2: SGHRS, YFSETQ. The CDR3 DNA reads TGCGCCAGCCAAGAGGCCGGAGCAAGGAATGAGCAGTTCTTC. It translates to CASQEAGARNEQFF.

CDR3 coding DNA: TGTGCCAGCAGGCCGGGACAGGTCACAGATACGCAGTATTTT. Protein product: CASRPGQVTDTQYF. The V call is TRBV6-1, the J call TRBJ2-3; TRBD1 matches 8 bases. Germline V gives CDR1 MNHNS, CDR2 SASEGT. The CDR3 runs 14 residues. J was trimmed by 2 bases and V by 6 bases; bases with no gene match: 4.

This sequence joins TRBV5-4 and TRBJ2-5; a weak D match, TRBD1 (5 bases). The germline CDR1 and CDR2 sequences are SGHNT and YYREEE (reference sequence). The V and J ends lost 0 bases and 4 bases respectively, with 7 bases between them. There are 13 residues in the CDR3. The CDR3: CASSLGGAETQYF. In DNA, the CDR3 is TGTGCCAGCAGCTTGGGGGGCGCAGAGACCCAGTACTTC.

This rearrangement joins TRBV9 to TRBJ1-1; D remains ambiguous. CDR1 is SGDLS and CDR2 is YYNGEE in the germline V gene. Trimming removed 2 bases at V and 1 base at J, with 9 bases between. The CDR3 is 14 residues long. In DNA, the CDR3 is TGTGCCAGCAGCGTCCCTTGGGGGAACACTGAAGCTTTCTTT. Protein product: CASSVPWGNTEAFF.

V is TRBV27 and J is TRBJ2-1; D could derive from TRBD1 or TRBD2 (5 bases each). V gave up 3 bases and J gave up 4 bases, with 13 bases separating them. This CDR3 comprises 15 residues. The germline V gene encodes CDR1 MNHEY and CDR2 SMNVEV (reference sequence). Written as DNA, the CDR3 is TGTGCCAGCAGTTTGAAGGGAGAGGGGTACAATGAGCAGTTCTTC. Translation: CASSLKGEGYNEQFF.

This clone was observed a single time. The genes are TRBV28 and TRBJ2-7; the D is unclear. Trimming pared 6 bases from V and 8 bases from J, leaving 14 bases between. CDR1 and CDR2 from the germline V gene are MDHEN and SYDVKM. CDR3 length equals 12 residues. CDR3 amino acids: CASSLPYSQQYF. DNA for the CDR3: TGTGCCAGCAGCCTTCCTTATAGTCAGCAGTACTTC.

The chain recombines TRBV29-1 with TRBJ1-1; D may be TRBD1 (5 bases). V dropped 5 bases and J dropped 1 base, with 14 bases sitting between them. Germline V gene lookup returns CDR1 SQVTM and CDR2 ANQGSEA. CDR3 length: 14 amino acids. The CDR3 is CSVLGGVGNTEAFF. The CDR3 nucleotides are TGCAGCGTTCTCGGGGGGGTAGGGAACACTGAAGCTTTCTTT.

The DNA of the CDR3 is TGTGCCAGTAGTATATCGTTGAACACTGAAGCTTTCTTT. Amino acid sequence: CASSISLNTEAFF. The V call is TRBV19, the J call TRBJ1-1, with D hard to call. The length of the CDR3 is 13 residues. The germline CDR1 and CDR2 sequences are LNHDA and SQIVND (reference sequence). With 2 bases removed from V and 0 bases from J, the gap between germline ends came to 4 bases.

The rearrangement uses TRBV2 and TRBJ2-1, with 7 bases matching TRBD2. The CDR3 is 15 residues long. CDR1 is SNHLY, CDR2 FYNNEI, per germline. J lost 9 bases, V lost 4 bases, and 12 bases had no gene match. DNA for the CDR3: TGTGCCAGCAGTGCCCCGGGGCGGGAGCGCGGTGAGCAGTTCTTC. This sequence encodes CASSAPGRERGEQFF.

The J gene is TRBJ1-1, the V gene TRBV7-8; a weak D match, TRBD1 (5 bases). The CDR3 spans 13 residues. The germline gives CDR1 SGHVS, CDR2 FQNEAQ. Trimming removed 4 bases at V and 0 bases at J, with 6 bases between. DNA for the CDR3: TGTGCCAGCAGCTCGACAGTGAACACTGAAGCTTTCTTT. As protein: CASSSTVNTEAFF.

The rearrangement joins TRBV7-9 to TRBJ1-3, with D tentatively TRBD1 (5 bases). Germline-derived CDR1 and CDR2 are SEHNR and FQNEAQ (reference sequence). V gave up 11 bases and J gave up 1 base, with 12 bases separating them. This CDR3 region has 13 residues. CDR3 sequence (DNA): TGTGCCTCAGGACACGGGTCTGGAAACACCATATATTTT. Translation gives CASGHGSGNTIYF.

The CDR3 reads CASRPGLAGGVDTQYF. The CDR3 nucleotides are TGTGCCAGCAGACCGGGACTAGCGGGAGGAGTAGATACGCAGTATTTT. This sequence joins TRBV25-1 and TRBJ2-3; the match to TRBD2 covers 15 bases. V trimming: 6 bases; J trimming: 5 bases; junction bases outside the gene matches: 6. The CDR3 contains 16 residues. Germline V gene lookup returns CDR1 MGHDK and CDR2 SYGVNS.

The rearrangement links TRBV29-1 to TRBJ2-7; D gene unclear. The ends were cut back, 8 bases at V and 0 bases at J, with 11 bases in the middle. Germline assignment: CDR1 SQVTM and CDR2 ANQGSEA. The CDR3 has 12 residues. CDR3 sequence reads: CSTCGDSYEQYF. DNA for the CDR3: TGCAGCACGTGCGGAGACTCCTACGAGCAGTACTTC.

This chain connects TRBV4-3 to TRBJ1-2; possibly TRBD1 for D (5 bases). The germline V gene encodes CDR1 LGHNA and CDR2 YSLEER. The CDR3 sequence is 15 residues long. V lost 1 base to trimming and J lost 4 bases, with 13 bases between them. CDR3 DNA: TGCGCCAGCAGCCAAGTCCTGGCAGGGATCTATGGCTACACCTTC. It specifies CASSQVLAGIYGYTF.

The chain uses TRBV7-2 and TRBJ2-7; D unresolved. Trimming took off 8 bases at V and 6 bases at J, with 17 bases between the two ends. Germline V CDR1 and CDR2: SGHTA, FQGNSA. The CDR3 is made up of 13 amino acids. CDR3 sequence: CASSFGGAGEQYF. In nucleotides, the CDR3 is TGTGCCAGCTCCTTTGGCGGAGCTGGCGAGCAGTACTTC.